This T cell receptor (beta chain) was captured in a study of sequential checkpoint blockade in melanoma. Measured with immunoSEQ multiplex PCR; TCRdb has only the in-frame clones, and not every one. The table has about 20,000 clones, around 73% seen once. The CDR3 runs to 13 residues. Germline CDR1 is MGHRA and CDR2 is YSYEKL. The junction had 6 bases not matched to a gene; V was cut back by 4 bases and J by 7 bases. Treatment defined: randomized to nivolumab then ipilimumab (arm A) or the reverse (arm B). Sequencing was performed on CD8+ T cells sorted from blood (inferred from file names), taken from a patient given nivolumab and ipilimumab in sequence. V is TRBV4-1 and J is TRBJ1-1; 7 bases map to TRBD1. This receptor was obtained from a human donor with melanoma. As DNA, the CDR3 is TGCGCCAGCAGCCCCCTAGACAGGGATGAAGCTTTCTTT. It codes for CASSPLDRDEAFF.